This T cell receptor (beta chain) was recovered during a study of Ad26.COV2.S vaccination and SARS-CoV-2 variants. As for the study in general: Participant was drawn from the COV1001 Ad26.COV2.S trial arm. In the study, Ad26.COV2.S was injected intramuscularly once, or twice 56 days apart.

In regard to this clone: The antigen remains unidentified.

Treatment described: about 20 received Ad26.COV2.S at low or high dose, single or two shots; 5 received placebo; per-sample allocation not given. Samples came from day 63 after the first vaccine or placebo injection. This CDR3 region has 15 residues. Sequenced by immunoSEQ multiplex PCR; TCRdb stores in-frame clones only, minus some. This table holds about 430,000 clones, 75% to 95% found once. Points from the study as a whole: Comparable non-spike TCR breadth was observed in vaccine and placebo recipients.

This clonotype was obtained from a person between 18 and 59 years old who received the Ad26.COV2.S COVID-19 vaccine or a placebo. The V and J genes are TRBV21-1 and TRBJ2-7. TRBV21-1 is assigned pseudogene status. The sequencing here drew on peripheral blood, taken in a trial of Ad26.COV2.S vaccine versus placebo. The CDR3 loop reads CASRKKGASSYEQYF. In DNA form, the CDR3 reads TGTGCCAGCAGAAAGAAGGGCGCGAGCTCCTACGAGCAGTACTTC.